The entry that follows covers one T cell receptor beta chain sequence. The data were taken from a study of blood T cell repertoires in COVID-19. Looking at the study overall: Donors in the United States, Italy and Spain gave samples during acute or convalescent COVID-19.

In the original processing: Using reference gene primer amplification, nucleated cell counts were estimated. Sequenced by immunoSEQ multiplex PCR; TCRdb stores in-frame clones only, minus some. The V and J calls and clone size come from that table; D and trimming were worked out from the DNA. The table includes 300,000 to 350,000 clones, roughly nine tenths detected once. Trimming stripped 1 base from V and 1 base from J, with 9 bases between. Germline lookup yields CDR1 SGHRS and CDR2 YFSETQ. CDR3 length: 14 amino acids. Sequencing was done on a sample of peripheral blood. The clonotype originates from a man between 18 and 35 years old with active or convalescent COVID-19. The rearrangement joins TRBV5-1 to TRBJ2-7; no definite D call. The CDR3 region has the DNA TGCGCCAGCAGCTTGCAACCGACATCCTACGAGCAGTACTTC. It encodes CASSLQPTSYEQYF.